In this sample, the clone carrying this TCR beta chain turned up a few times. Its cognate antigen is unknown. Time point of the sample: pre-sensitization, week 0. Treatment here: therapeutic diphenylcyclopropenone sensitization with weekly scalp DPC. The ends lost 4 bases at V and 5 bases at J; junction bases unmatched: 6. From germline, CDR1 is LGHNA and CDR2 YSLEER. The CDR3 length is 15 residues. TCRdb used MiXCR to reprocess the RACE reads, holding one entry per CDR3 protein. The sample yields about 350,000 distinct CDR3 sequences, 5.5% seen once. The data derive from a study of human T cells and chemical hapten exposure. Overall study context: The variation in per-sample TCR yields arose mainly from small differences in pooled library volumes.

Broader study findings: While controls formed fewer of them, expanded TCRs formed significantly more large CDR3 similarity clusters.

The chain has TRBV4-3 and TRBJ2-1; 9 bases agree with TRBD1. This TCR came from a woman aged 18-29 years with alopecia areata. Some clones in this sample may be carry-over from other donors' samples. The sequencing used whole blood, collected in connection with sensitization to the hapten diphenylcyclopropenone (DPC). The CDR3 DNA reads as TGCGCCAGCAGCCCAGGGACAGGGAGTAACAATGAGCAGTTCTTC. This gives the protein CASSPGTGSNNEQFF.